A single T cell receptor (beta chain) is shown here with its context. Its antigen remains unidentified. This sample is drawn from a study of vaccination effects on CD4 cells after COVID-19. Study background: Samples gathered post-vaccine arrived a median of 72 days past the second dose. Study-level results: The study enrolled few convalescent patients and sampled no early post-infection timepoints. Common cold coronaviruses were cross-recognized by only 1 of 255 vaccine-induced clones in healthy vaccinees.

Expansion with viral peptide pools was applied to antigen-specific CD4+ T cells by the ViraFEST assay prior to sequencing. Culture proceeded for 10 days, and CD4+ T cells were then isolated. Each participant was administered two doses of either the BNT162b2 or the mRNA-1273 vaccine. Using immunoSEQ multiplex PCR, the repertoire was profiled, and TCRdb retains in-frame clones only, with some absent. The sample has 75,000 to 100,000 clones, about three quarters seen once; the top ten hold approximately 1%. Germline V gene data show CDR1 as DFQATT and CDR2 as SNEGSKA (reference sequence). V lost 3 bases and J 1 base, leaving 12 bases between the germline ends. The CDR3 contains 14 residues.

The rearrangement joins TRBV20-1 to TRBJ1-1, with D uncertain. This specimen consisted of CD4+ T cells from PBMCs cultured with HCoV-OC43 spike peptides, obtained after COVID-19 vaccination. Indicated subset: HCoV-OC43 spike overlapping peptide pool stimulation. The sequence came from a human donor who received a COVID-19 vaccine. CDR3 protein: CSASLGQSNTEAFF. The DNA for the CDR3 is TGCAGTGCTAGTCTAGGGCAGTCGAACACTGAAGCTTTCTTT.